This entry lists 24 T cell receptor beta chains sequenced from one sample in a study of monozygotic twins with inflammatory bowel disease. Following a re-call of the 5' RACE reads, TCRdb has one entry per CDR3 protein and lacks DNA. Here the sample table reports a few hundred thousand distinct CDR3 sequences. The specimen was blood. The source of these receptors is a human donor with ulcerative colitis or Crohn's disease, or a healthy co-twin of an affected twin (not recorded which).

The gene calls are TRBV11-2 and TRBJ2-2; TCRdb's D call of TRBD2 is untestable without DNA. CDR1 is SGHAT, CDR2 FQNNGV, per germline. The length of the CDR3 is 21 residues. CDR3 in amino acids: CASSFYPRTSGGRIDSGELFF.

V and J are TRBV10-3 and TRBJ2-1; TCRdb's D gene call, TRBD1, goes unchecked for lack of DNA. The CDR3 covers 17 residues. From germline, CDR1 is ENHRY and CDR2 SYGVKD. The CDR3 protein is CAISGGQGPNTYNEQFF.

The CDR3 loop reads CASSQEGSAGLPSTNEKLFF. This chain connects TRBV4-2 to TRBJ1-4; checking the TCRdb D call of TRBD1 is not possible without DNA. Germline-derived CDR1 and CDR2 are LGHNA and YNFKEQ. This CDR3 spans 20 amino acids.

CDR3 region: CAIRSGTGDDTQYF. This chain connects TRBV10-3 to TRBJ2-3; TCRdb proposes TRBD1, but this gene call is untestable without DNA. Germline V gene data show CDR1 as ENHRY and CDR2 as SYGVKD. The CDR3 is made up of 14 amino acids.

The chain links TRBV20-1 to TRBJ2-7; TCRdb names TRBD1, which stays unverified in the absence of DNA. Germline V CDR1 and CDR2: DFQATT, SNEGSKA (reference sequence). The CDR3 length is 14 residues. The CDR3: CSARDLNRWYEQYF.

The chain links TRBV11-2 to TRBJ2-3; the TCRdb D gene call, TRBD1, has no DNA to confirm it. CDR1 and CDR2 (germline): SGHAT, FQNNGV. The CDR3 is 13 residues long. The CDR3 protein is CASSRGSTDTQYF.

The genes are TRBV5-1 and TRBJ2-2; there is no DNA to check the TCRdb D call of TRBD1. The CDR3 spans 19 residues. Germline-derived CDR1 and CDR2 are SGHRS and YFSETQ. CDR3 region: CASSHQIQPGQGHPGELFF.

This chain connects TRBV29-1 to TRBJ1-3; TCRdb reports TRBD1, a call that lacks DNA to check it against. This CDR3 contains 13 residues. CDR1 SQVTM and CDR2 ANQGSEA come from the germline V gene. The CDR3 spells CSVGETVGNTIYF.

The chain carries TRBV5-1 and TRBJ2-5; the TRBD2 assignment by TCRdb is unverifiable without DNA. CDR3 length: 15 amino acids. Germline CDR1 SGHRS, CDR2 YFSETQ. The CDR3 loop is CASSLESSGLETQYF.

The chain couples TRBV5-1 to TRBJ1-6. The V gene's germline CDR1 is SGHRS and CDR2 YFSETQ. This CDR3 region has 18 residues. CDR3 region: CASSLALTGSVDNSPLHF.

The rearrangement uses TRBV4-3 and TRBJ2-7; the TRBD2 assignment by TCRdb is unverifiable without DNA. The CDR3 covers 17 residues. The germline V gene encodes CDR1 LGHNA and CDR2 YSLEER. CDR3: CASSHERGSGSHYEQYF.

This chain links TRBV6-5 with TRBJ2-6. Germline V gene sequence: CDR1 MNHEY, CDR2 SVGAGI. The CDR3 has 17 amino acids. CDR3 amino acids: CASSYSSQSSGANVLTF.

V usage is TRBV12-3 or TRBV12-4 and J usage is TRBJ2-5. The CDR3 spans 14 residues. The CDR3 loop reads CASSSQLTAETQYF.

The chain couples TRBV11-1 to TRBJ2-5; TCRdb picks TRBD1, but there is no DNA to check that call. In germline, CDR1 is SGHAT, CDR2 FQDESV (reference sequence). CDR3 length: 18 amino acids. The CDR3 here is CASSLGTRRDRVQETQYF. Full variable domain (remainder filled in from reference TRBV11-1 and TRBJ2-5): EAEVAQSPRYKITEKSQAVAFWCDPISGHATLYWYRQILGQGPELLVQFQDESVVDDSQLPKDRFSAERLKGVDSTLKIQPAELGDSAMYLCASSLGTRRDRVQETQYFGPGTRLLVL.

This chain's CDR3 is CASSAVPGNTEAFF. The chain recombines TRBV7-3 with TRBJ1-1. Germline CDR1 is SGHTA and CDR2 is FQGTGA. The CDR3 contains 14 residues.

Here the CDR3 reads CASSIEQGAEAFF. The V and J genes are TRBV5-1 and TRBJ1-1; TCRdb proposes TRBD1, but this gene call is untestable without DNA. In germline, CDR1 is SGHRS, CDR2 YFSETQ. CDR3 length: 13 amino acids.

V usage is TRBV20-1 and J usage is TRBJ2-7; TCRdb reports TRBD2, a call that lacks DNA to check it against. This CDR3 is 12 amino acids long. The germline V gene encodes CDR1 DFQATT and CDR2 SNEGSKA (reference sequence). The CDR3 reads CSARTSGYEQYF.

The chain employs TRBV20-1 and TRBJ1-4; TCRdb selects TRBD1, and the lack of DNA leaves this call unchecked. Germline CDR1 is DFQATT and CDR2 is SNEGSKA (reference sequence). The CDR3 runs to 14 residues. CDR3 protein: CSAGTGTTKEKLFF.

The rearrangement uses TRBV15 and TRBJ2-2; the TRBD1 assignment by TCRdb is unverifiable without DNA. In germline, CDR1 is LNHNV, CDR2 YYDKDF (reference sequence). The CDR3 has 16 amino acids. CDR3 loop: CATSRLRAMNTGELFF.

The CDR3 loop is CASSFNGDRAFF. This chain joins TRBV5-1 and TRBJ1-1; TCRdb's D call of TRBD1 is untestable without DNA. Germline V CDR1 and CDR2: SGHRS, YFSETQ. The CDR3 is 12 amino acids. Supplemented by reference TRBV5-1 and TRBJ1-1, the full variable domain reads KAGVTQTPRYLIKTRGQQVTLSCSPISGHRSVSWYQQTPGQGLQFLFEYFSETQRNKGNFPGRFSGRQFSNSRSEMNVSTLELGDSALYLCASSFNGDRAFFGQGTRLTVV.

This chain links TRBV7-8 with TRBJ2-2; TCRdb selects TRBD1, and the lack of DNA leaves this call unchecked. This CDR3 is 14 amino acids long. Germline V gives CDR1 SGHVS, CDR2 FQNEAQ. The CDR3: CASSLTGETGELFF.

The V call is TRBV10-3, the J call TRBJ1-1. CDR3 length equals 14 residues. Germline V gene data show CDR1 as ENHRY and CDR2 as SYGVKD. CDR3 residues: CAISERDRGTEAFF.

The chain joins TRBV18 to TRBJ2-5; TCRdb's D call of TRBD2 is untestable without DNA. Per germline, CDR1 KGHSH and CDR2 LQKENI. The CDR3 has 17 residues. This CDR3 reads CASSPPGTSNFGETQYF.

This chain uses TRBV29-1 with TRBJ2-7; TCRdb proposes TRBD1, but this gene call is untestable without DNA. CDR1 is SQVTM, CDR2 ANQGSEA, per germline. The CDR3 runs to 13 residues. Here the CDR3 reads CSVGPGGRGEQYF.